This T cell receptor (beta chain) was profiled in a study of blood T cell repertoires in COVID-19. Study-wide context: Some COVID-19 samples were acute and others convalescent; all came from the United States, Italy and Spain. The cDNA or gDNA used as material had been derived from T cells, B-cell-depleted T cells, or PBMCs.

Authors' processing steps: Estimated nucleated cell counts came from reference gene primer amplification. Produced via immunoSEQ multiplex PCR; TCRdb's table is partial and in-frame only. D and trimming were read from the DNA, whereas the V and J calls and clone size are those reported in that table. The sample shows around 72,000 clones, 80% to 90% of them seen only once. V dropped 4 bases and J dropped 3 bases, with 10 bases sitting between them. The CDR3 totals 14 residues. CDR1 is ENHRY, CDR2 SYGVKD, per germline. Sequences were obtained from peripheral blood. This rearrangement joins TRBV10-3 to TRBJ2-1, with D possibly matching TRBD2 (5 bases). This receptor was obtained from an older man with active or convalescent COVID-19. CDR3 nucleotides: TGTGCCATCAGTGGGCCCGGGGACTACAATGAGCAGTTCTTC. Amino acid sequence: CAISGPGDYNEQFF.